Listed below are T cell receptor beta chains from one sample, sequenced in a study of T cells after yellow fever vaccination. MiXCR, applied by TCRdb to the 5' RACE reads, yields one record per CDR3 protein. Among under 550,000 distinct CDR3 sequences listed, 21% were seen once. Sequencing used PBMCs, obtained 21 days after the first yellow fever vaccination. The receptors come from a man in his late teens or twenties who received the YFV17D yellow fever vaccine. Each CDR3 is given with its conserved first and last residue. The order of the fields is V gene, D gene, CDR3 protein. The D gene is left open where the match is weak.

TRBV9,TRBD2,CASSVGRLAELNEQFF
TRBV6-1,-,CASSEGRGTATYF
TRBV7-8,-,CASSLNPRAPGYNEQFF
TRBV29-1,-,CGLVLTGELFF
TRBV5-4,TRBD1,CASSTGQGLGDEQFF
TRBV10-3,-,CAISESEGDKQFF
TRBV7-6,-,CASSLTGTFSNEKLFF
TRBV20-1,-,CSARLRDYGYTF
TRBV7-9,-,CASRGTTGNTIYF
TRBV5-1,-,CASSSGESGEQYF
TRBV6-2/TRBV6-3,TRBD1,CASTGTGGAGELFF
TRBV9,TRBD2,CASSALLAGGLNEQFF
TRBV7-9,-,CASSFGRLAAGELFF
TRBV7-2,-,CASSLPRGPPTNHQETQYF
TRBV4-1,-,CASSPRTTAVSTDTQYF
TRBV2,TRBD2,CSNLAGVGQFF
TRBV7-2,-,CASSPAGRAETQYF
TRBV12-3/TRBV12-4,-,CASTSLSTGEQYF
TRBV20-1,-,CRSGGDTQYF
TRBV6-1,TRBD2,CASSPTSAATDTQYF
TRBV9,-,CASSAAGRYTQYF
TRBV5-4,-,CASRPRGGGTDTQYF
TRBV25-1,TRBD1,CASSEYKGQGVRAQTQYF
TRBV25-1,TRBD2,CASIRNSGAGEQFF
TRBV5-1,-,CASSLHALALMETQYF